This entry features one T cell receptor (beta chain) sequence. These data originate in a study of blood T cell repertoires in COVID-19. Across the study: T cells, B-cell-depleted T cells, or PBMCs supplied cDNA or gDNA.

Original analysis: The authors estimated nucleated cell counts from reference gene primer amplification. The assay was immunoSEQ multiplex PCR, and TCRdb's table has in-frame clones only and misses some. D and trimming come from the DNA, and the V and J calls and clone size come from that table. The sample contains 210,000 or so clones, approximately 80% of which appear only once. The cohort comprised adults aged roughly 18 to 100 years residing in 20 to 30 US areas. Cohorts were assigned according to the clinical history that participants reported. Germline lookup yields CDR1 SNHLY and CDR2 FYNNEI. Trimming removed 5 bases from V and 7 bases from J, with 14 bases in between. This CDR3 region has 13 residues.

The source is a man aged 25-40 years with acute COVID-19. The sequenced material came from PBMCs or T cells enriched from blood (not recorded which). This chain links TRBV2 with TRBJ2-5; the D gene is possibly TRBD1 (5 bases). The CDR3 sequence is CASSPALGVTQYF. The CDR3 bases are TGTGCCAGCAGTCCAGCCCTAGGGGTGACCCAGTACTTC.